Shown below are 8 T cell receptor beta chains from a single sample sequenced in a study of T cells in Graves' hyperthyroidism and ophthalmopathy. The TCR beta CDR3 regions underwent amplification using RNA transcripts as the source. HTBI primers were employed in a first-round RT-PCR of the TCR CDR3. Each CDR3 protein gets one entry after TCRdb re-called the multiplex PCR reads with MiXCR. This table holds around 420,000 distinct CDR3 sequences, approximately 15% found once. Sample: blood. The receptors come from a woman under 30 with Graves' hyperthyroidism.

The chain is built from TRBV2 and TRBJ2-3, with 7 bases aligning to TRBD2. Germline CDR1 is SNHLY and CDR2 is FYNNEI. Unmatched junction bases numbered 11, after V lost 8 bases and J lost 3 bases. The CDR3 extends over 15 amino acids. CDR3 residues: CASGVAGDRTDTQYF. The CDR3 coding sequence is TGTGCCAGCGGTGTTGCGGGGGATCGGACAGATACGCAGTATTTT.

This sequence joins TRBV30 and TRBJ2-6, with D unresolved. This CDR3 has 13 amino acids. Trimming pared 4 bases from V and 1 base from J, leaving 5 bases between. Germline V gene sequence: CDR1 GTSNPN, CDR2 SVGIG (reference sequence). CDR3 DNA sequence: TGTGCCTGGAAGACTTCTGGGGCCAACGTCCTGACTTTC. Amino acids: CAWKTSGANVLTF.

This clonotype was counted only a few times. V is TRBV19 and J is TRBJ2-2; 8 nucleotides line up with TRBD1. Germline V lookup: CDR1 LNHDA, CDR2 SQIVND (reference sequence). This CDR3 is 16 amino acids long. The ends lost 5 bases at V and 2 bases at J; junction bases unmatched: 7. Written as DNA, the CDR3 is TGTGCCAGTAGTCTGAGGACAGGGATAAACACCGGGGAGCTGTTTTTT. Translation: CASSLRTGINTGELFF.

This clonotype was detected ten times or more. J is TRBJ2-7 and V is TRBV9, with TRBD1 as a possible D gene (5 bases). The germline CDR1 and CDR2 sequences are SGDLS and YYNGEE. V lost 3 bases and J lost 4, with 11 bases in between. The CDR3 totals 13 residues. CDR3 bases: TGTGCCAGCAGCGGCCAGACAGAATACGAGCAGTACTTC. It is translated as CASSGQTEYEQYF.

A few counts support this clonotype. This chain connects TRBV6-5 to TRBJ2-3; the match to TRBD2 covers 7 bases. CDR3 size: 15 residues. After removal of 6 bases from V and 3 bases from J, the junction contained 9 bases not matched to a gene. Germline CDR1 and CDR2: MNHEY and SVGAGI. CDR3 in amino acids: CASRYRGVGTDTQYF. The CDR3 nucleotides read TGTGCCAGCAGATACCGGGGGGTAGGAACAGATACGCAGTATTTT.

This CDR3 is CASSFSAQSSYEQYF. The CDR3 DNA is TGTGCCAGCAGTTTCTCCGCTCAGAGCTCCTACGAGCAGTACTTC. This sequence joins TRBV6-2 or TRBV6-3 and TRBJ2-7; D remains unclear. CDR3 length: 15 residues. Between the trimmed V and J ends, which lost 4 bases and 0 bases, there was a span of 13 bases. Per germline, CDR1 MNHEY and CDR2 SVGEGT.

The chain links TRBV5-4 to TRBJ2-5, with 12 bases identical to TRBD2. J was trimmed by 5 bases and V by 4 bases; bases with no gene match: 6. Per germline, CDR1 SGHNT and CDR2 YYREEE (reference sequence). The CDR3 totals 15 residues. The CDR3 loop reads CASSQTSGSQETQYF. The CDR3 nucleotides are TGTGCCAGCAGCCAGACTAGCGGGAGCCAGGAGACCCAGTACTTC.

This clonotype appeared many times. The chain uses TRBV11-2 and TRBJ2-7; possible D gene TRBD2, 7 bases. Germline CDR1 is SGHAT and CDR2 is FQNNGV. This CDR3 spans 15 amino acids. Trimming stripped 8 bases from V and 4 bases from J, with 21 bases between. The CDR3 loop reads CASRPIGGGPYEQYF. Here the CDR3 DNA reads TGTGCCAGCCGCCCAATAGGGGGAGGGCCATACGAGCAGTACTTC.